A single sample is the source of the 5 T cell receptor beta chains below, sequenced in a study of graft-versus-host responses after intestinal transplantation. Intraepithelial lymphocytes and lamina propria lymphocytes were released through processing of graft tissue. TCRdb's table, derived via immunoSEQ multiplex PCR, lists solely in-frame clones and lacks some. Found here are under 30,000 clones, over 60% of them singletons; the top ten hold less than 4%. The sequences come from ileum tissue, collected 98 days after intestinal transplantation. The receptors were gathered from a human patient who received an intestinal transplant, so some T cells may come from the graft donor.

This clone turned up a few times. This chain connects TRBV29-1 to TRBJ2-2; D is possibly TRBD1 or TRBD2 (6 bases each). This CDR3 spans 15 amino acids. The V gene's germline CDR1 is SQVTM and CDR2 ANQGSEA. V was trimmed by 1 base and J by 6 bases, leaving 15 bases between them. The CDR3 loop is CSVEADRGPAGELFF. The CDR3 DNA sequence: TGCAGCGTTGAAGCCGACCGGGGGCCGGCCGGGGAGCTGTTTTTT.

The J gene is TRBJ2-2, the V gene TRBV6-5; 14 bases are a match to TRBD2. The trim removed 5 bases at V and 8 bases at J, leaving 4 bases unmatched. The CDR3 spans 15 residues. Germline-derived CDR1 and CDR2 are MNHEY and SVGAGI. The CDR3 sequence is CASSRTSGGSGELFF. The CDR3, as DNA: TGTGCCAGCAGTAGGACTAGCGGGGGGTCGGGGGAGCTGTTTTTT.

J is TRBJ1-4 and V is TRBV5-1; 7 bases map to TRBD1. Germline V gene lookup returns CDR1 SGHRS and CDR2 YFSETQ. V was clipped by 4 bases and J by 3 bases; unmatched bases: 6. The length of the CDR3 is 15 residues. Here the CDR3 DNA reads TGCGCCAGCAGCCGACCGGGACAGCCTAATGAAAAACTGTTTTTT. As protein: CASSRPGQPNEKLFF.

V is TRBV2 and J is TRBJ1-2; D is unclear. Per germline, CDR1 SNHLY and CDR2 FYNNEI. There are 16 residues in the CDR3. V was trimmed by 4 bases and J by 4 bases, leaving 19 bases between them. As DNA, the CDR3 is TGTGCCAGCAGTGTGATCCGTGGGCAGGCCTTCTATGGCTACACCTTC. Protein sequence: CASSVIRGQAFYGYTF.

The rearrangement links TRBV7-9 to TRBJ2-1; 9 positions match TRBD1. Germline V gives CDR1 SEHNR, CDR2 FQNEAQ (reference sequence). The ends lost 4 bases at V and 2 bases at J; junction bases unmatched: 12. The CDR3 extends over 18 amino acids. CDR3 DNA: TGTGCCAGCAGCTCACCCGGGACAGGGAAGTTGGCCTACAATGAGCAGTTCTTC. Translated: CASSSPGTGKLAYNEQFF.